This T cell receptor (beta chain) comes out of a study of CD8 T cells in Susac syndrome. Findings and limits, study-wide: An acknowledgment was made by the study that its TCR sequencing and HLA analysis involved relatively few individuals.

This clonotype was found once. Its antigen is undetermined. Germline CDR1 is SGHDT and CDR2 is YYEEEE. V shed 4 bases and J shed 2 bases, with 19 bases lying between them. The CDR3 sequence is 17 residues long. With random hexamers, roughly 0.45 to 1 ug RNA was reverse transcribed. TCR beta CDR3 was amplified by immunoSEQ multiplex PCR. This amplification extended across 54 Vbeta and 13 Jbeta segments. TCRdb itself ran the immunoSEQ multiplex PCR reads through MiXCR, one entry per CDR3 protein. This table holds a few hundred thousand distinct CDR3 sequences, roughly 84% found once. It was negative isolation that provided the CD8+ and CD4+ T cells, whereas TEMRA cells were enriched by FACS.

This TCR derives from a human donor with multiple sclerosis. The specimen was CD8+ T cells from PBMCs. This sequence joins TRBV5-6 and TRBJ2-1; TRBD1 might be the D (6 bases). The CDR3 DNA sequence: TGTGCCAGCAGCCCCCGAGGGGCGGCAGGGGCCTACAATGAGCAGTTCTTC. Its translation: CASSPRGAAGAYNEQFF.